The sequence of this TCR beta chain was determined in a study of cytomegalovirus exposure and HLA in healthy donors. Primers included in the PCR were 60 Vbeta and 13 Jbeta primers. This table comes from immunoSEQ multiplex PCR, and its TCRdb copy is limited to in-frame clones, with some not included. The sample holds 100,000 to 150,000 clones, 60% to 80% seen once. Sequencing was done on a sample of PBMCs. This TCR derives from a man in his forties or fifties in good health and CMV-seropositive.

CDR3 sequence (DNA): TGTGCCAGCAGCGTCAGGGGGCGTGGGTACAATGAGCAGTTCTTC. Its translation: CASSVRGRGYNEQFF. This chain connects TRBV5-6 to TRBJ2-1; 8 bases agree with TRBD1. Looked up from germline, CDR1 is SGHDT and CDR2 is YYEEEE. The CDR3 is 15 amino acids. V was pared by 4 bases and J by 4 bases, with 7 bases of the junction left unmatched. Combining the CDR3 with reference TRBV5-6 and TRBJ2-1 gives the whole variable domain DAGVTQSPTHLIKTRGQQVTLRCSPKSGHDTVSWYQQALGQGPQFIFQYYEEEERQRGNFPDRFSGHQFPNYSSELNVNALLLGDSALYLCASSVRGRGYNEQFFGPGTRLTVL.